The clone carrying this T cell receptor beta chain was detected only a few times. TCRdb ran MiXCR on the 5' RACE reads and lists one entry per CDR3 protein. The table includes 600,000 to 700,000 distinct CDR3 sequences, 20% to 25% detected once. This record belongs to a study of identical twins. Germline V gives CDR1 DFQATT, CDR2 SNEGSKA (reference sequence). The CDR3 contains 16 residues. After removal of 1 base from V and 6 bases from J, the junction contained 12 bases not matched to a gene. These data also formed part of another study, on T cells expressing NK-cell markers.

The genes are TRBV20-1 and TRBJ2-3; 8 nucleotides match TRBD1. Sequencing input: PBMCs. This receptor was taken from a woman between 18 and 29 years old in good health. This CDR3 reads CSARARGRIIADTQYF. In DNA, the CDR3 is TGCAGTGCTAGAGCCAGGGGGCGCATAATTGCCGATACGCAGTATTTT.